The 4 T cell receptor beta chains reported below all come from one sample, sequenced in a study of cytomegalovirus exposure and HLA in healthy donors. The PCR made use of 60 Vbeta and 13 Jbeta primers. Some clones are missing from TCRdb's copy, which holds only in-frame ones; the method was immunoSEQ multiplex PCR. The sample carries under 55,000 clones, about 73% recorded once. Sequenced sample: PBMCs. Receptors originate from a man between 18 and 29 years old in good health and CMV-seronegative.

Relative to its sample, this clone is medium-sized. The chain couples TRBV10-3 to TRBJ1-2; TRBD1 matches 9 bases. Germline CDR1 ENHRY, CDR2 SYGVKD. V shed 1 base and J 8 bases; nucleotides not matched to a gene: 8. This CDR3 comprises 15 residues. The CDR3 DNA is TGTGCCATCAGTGAGTGGGGGACAGGGACGGAGGGCTACACCTTC. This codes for CAISEWGTGTEGYTF.

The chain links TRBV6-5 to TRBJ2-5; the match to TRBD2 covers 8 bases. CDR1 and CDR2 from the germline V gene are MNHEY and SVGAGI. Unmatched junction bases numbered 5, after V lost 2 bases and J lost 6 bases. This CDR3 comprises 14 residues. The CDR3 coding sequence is TGTGCCAGCAGTTACGCGGGGGGCGCGAAGACCCAGTACTTC. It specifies CASSYAGGAKTQYF.

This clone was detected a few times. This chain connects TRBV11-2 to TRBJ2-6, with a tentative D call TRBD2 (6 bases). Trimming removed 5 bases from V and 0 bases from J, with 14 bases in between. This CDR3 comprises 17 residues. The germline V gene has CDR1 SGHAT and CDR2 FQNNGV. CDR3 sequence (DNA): TGTGCCAGCAGCCCGTTTTCGGGGGACTCTGGGGCCAACGTCCTGACTTTC. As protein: CASSPFSGDSGANVLTF.

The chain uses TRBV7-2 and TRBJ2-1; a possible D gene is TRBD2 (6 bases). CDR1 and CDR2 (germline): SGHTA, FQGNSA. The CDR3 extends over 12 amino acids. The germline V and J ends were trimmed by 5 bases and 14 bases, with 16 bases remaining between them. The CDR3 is CASSPPRLVKFF. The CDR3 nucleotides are TGTGCCAGCAGCCCCCCACGACTAGTTAAGTTCTTC.